A single sample is the source of the 10 T cell receptor beta chains below, sequenced in a study of cytomegalovirus exposure and HLA in healthy donors. Sequenced by immunoSEQ multiplex PCR; TCRdb stores in-frame clones only, minus some. Among roughly 100,000 clones, over 85% were seen once, and the ten largest hold roughly 0.9%. Sequenced input: PBMCs. The receptor source for this set is a woman aged 18-35 years in good health and CMV-seronegative.

J is TRBJ2-1 and V is TRBV10-3; 7 bases fit TRBD1. The CDR3 runs to 16 residues. V shed 6 bases and J 5 bases; nucleotides not matched to a gene: 13. Looked up from germline, CDR1 is ENHRY and CDR2 is SYGVKD. The CDR3 is CAIRPPTGARNNEQFF. The CDR3, as DNA: TGTGCCATCAGGCCCCCCACAGGGGCGAGGAACAATGAGCAGTTCTTC.

The genes are TRBV6-1 and TRBJ1-3; 8 bases are a match to TRBD1. V dropped 4 bases and J dropped 6; count of bases not matched to a gene: 5. The CDR3 length is 14 residues. Germline lookup yields CDR1 MNHNS and CDR2 SASEGT. The CDR3 loop is CASSATGGENTIYF. The CDR3 region has the DNA TGTGCCAGCAGTGCAACAGGGGGAGAAAACACCATATATTTT.

The chain has TRBV11-2 and TRBJ1-1, with D maybe TRBD1 (6 bases). The CDR3 covers 16 residues. V was shortened by 1 base and J by 4 bases, with 16 bases between the two germline ends. In germline, CDR1 is SGHAT, CDR2 FQNNGV. The CDR3 DNA sequence: TGTGCCAGCAGCTTAGTGGCAGGGGTTGGAGGCACTGAAGCTTTCTTT. It encodes CASSLVAGVGGTEAFF.

This chain links TRBV6-4 with TRBJ2-2, with D perhaps TRBD2 (5 bases). Germline loops: CDR1 MRHNA, CDR2 SNTAGT. The CDR3 consists of 13 residues. Between the trimmed V and J ends, which lost 2 bases and 4 bases, there was a span of 5 bases. The CDR3 region has the DNA TGTGCCAGCAGTGACGGGAGCACCGGGGAGCTGTTTTTT. This sequence encodes CASSDGSTGELFF.

V is TRBV11-3 and J is TRBJ1-2, with D possibly matching TRBD1 (6 bases). This CDR3 is built from 14 residues. V lost 2 bases, J lost 2 bases, and 9 bases lay in between. From germline, CDR1 is SGHNT and CDR2 YENEEA. DNA of the CDR3: TGTGCCAGCAGCTTATCAGGGGCGAACTATGGCTACACCTTC. Residues: CASSLSGANYGYTF.

In DNA form, the CDR3 reads TGTGCCAGCAGCTTACCTGGGACTAGCGGTTACAATGAGCAGTTCTTC. Encoded protein: CASSLPGTSGYNEQFF. This chain connects TRBV7-9 to TRBJ2-1; 11 bases are a match to TRBD2. The V gene's germline CDR1 is SEHNR and CDR2 FQNEAQ (reference sequence). J lost 4 bases, V lost 2 bases, and 4 bases had no gene match. The CDR3 covers 16 residues.

The V gene is TRBV19, the J gene TRBJ1-1; D is unresolved. CDR1 and CDR2 from the germline V gene are LNHDA and SQIVND (reference sequence). The germline V and J ends were trimmed by 8 bases and 0 bases, with 10 bases remaining between them. This CDR3 is 13 amino acids long. CDR3 amino acids: CASGLSLNTEAFF. CDR3 nucleotides: TGTGCCAGTGGACTGAGCCTGAACACTGAAGCTTTCTTT.

V and J are TRBV7-8 and TRBJ1-2; TRBD1 aligns across 7 bases. With 6 bases clipped from V and 1 base from J, the junction kept 8 bases outside the gene matches. The CDR3 is made up of 15 amino acids. The germline V gene encodes CDR1 SGHVS and CDR2 FQNEAQ. CDR3 bases: TGTGCCAGCAGTCGAACAGGGGACATTAACTATGGCTACACCTTC. The encoded protein is CASSRTGDINYGYTF.

The chain carries TRBV21-1 and TRBJ2-7; the table's D call, TRBD1, was not checked against the DNA. TRBV21-1 is a pseudogene segment. This CDR3 has 16 residues. The CDR3 sequence is CASSKAGDGQSYEQYF. DNA for the CDR3: TGTGCCAGCAGCAAAGCGGGGGACGGACAGAGCTACGAGCAGTACTTC.

V and J are TRBV7-2 and TRBJ2-1; the D gene is possibly TRBD2 (5 bases). The CDR3 has 13 amino acids. Germline values: CDR1 SGHTA, CDR2 FQGNSA. Between the trimmed V and J ends, which lost 3 bases and 6 bases, there was a span of 9 bases. The CDR3 region is CASSFGLTNEQFF. CDR3 nucleotide sequence: TGTGCCAGCAGCTTCGGACTTACCAATGAGCAGTTCTTC.